This entry concerns a single TCR beta chain. The data were taken from a study of graft-versus-host responses after intestinal transplantation. Profiling relied on immunoSEQ multiplex PCR, and the TCRdb table lists in-frame clones only, not all of them. The table shows more than 12,000 clones, with 35% to 40% occurring only once. The CDR3 is 13 amino acids. The germline V gene has CDR1 SNHLY and CDR2 FYNNEI. V lost 6 bases to trimming and J lost 10 bases; unmatched junction nucleotides: 10. Points from the study as a whole: With peak circulating GvH clone levels came an association with early post-transplant HvG declines. Present in recipient marrow, GvH clones included some that appeared first in ileum or blood.

The authors plated about 200,000 CFSE-labeled responder cells with about 200,000 irradiated, violet-dye-labeled stimulator cells. Sorting was performed after the reaction on proliferating CFSE-low CD3+CD4+ and CD3+CD8+ responders. The material sequenced was alloreactive CD8+ T cells from a mixed lymphocyte reaction culture, taken before intestinal transplant. The subset: CFSE-low proliferating T cells sorted from roughly six-day pre-transplant mixed lymphocyte reaction (GvH or HvG direction). The rearrangement uses TRBV2 and TRBJ1-1; 8 bases map to TRBD1. The clonotype originates from a human patient who received an intestinal transplant. The CDR3 sequence is CASRGTGGRGAFF. For the CDR3, the DNA is TGTGCCAGCAGGGGTACAGGGGGAAGAGGAGCTTTCTTT.